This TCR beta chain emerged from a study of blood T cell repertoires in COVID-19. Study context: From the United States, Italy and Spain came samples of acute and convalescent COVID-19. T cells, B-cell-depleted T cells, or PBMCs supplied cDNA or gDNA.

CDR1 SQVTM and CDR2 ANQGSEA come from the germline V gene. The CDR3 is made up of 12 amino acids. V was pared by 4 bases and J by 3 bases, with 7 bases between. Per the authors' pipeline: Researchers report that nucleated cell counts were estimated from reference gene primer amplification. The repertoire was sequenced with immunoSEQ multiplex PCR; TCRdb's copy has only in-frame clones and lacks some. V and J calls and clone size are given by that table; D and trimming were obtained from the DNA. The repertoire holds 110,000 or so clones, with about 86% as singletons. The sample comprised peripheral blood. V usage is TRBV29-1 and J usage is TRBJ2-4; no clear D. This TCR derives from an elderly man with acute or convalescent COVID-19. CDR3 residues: CSVARSKNIQYF. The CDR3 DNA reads TGCAGCGTTGCTAGGAGCAAAAACATTCAGTACTTC.